This TCR beta chain was captured in a study of blood T cell repertoires in COVID-19. This clone was seen more than once but under ten times. Method: immunoSEQ multiplex PCR; TCRdb's copy keeps in-frame clones and lacks some. The sample holds almost 95,000 clones; around 67% are singletons and the top ten take about 22%. The CDR3 spans 13 residues. Germline V lookup: CDR1 SQVTM, CDR2 ANQGSEA. With V trimmed by 5 bases and J by 4 bases, 2 bases remained unmatched. This TCR derives from a woman aged 55 to 70 in a cohort sampled during active or convalescent COVID-19. The material sequenced was peripheral blood. The gene calls are TRBV29-1 and TRBJ2-3; TRBD2 matches 11 bases. Here the CDR3 DNA reads TGCAGCGTTCTGACTAGCGGGGCAGATACGCAGTATTTT. Protein product: CSVLTSGADTQYF.